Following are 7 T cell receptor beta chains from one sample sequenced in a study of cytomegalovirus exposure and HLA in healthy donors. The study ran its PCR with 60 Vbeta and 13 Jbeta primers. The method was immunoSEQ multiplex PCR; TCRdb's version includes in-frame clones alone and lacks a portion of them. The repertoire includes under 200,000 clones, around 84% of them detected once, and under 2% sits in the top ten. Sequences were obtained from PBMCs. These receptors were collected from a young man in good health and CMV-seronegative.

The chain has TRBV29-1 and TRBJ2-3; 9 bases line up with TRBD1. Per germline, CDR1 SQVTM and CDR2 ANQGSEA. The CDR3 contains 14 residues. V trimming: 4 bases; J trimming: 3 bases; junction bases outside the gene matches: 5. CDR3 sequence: CSVAEDRGTDTQYF. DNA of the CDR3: TGCAGCGTTGCTGAGGACAGGGGTACAGATACGCAGTATTTT.

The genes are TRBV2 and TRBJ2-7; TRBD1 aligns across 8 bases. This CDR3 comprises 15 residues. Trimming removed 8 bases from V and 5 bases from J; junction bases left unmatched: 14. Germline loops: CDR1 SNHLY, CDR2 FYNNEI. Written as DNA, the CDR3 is TGTGCCAGCCAAGCGGAAGGACAGGGTTGGAACGAGCAGTACTTC. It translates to CASQAEGQGWNEQYF.

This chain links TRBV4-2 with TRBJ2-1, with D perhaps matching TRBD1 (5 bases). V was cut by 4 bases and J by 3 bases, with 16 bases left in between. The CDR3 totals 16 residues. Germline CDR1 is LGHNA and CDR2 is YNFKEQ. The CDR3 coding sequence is TGTGCCAGCAGCCCATTGGGCAGGGTCGGCTACAATGAGCAGTTCTTC. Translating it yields CASSPLGRVGYNEQFF.

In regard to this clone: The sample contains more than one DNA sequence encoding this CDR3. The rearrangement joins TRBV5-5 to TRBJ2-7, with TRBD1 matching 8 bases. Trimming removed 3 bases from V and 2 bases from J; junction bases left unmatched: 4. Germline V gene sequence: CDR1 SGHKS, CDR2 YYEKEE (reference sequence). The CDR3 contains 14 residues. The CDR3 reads CASSSRQGPYEQYF. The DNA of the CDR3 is TGTGCCAGCAGCTCCCGACAGGGGCCCTACGAGCAGTACTTC.

The CDR3 sequence: CASSLTSEDTQYF. DNA of the CDR3: TGTGCCAGCAGCTTAACTAGCGAGGATACGCAGTATTTT. The V and J genes are TRBV7-2 and TRBJ2-3, with 7 bases matching TRBD2. The CDR3 length is 13 residues. In germline, CDR1 is SGHTA, CDR2 FQGNSA. V lost 2 bases, J lost 6 bases, and 2 bases stayed unmatched.

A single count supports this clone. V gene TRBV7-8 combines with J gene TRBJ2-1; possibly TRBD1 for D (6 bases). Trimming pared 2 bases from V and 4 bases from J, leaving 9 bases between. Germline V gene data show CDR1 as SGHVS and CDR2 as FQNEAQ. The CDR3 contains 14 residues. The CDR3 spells CASSLQGLYNEQFF. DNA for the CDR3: TGTGCCAGCAGCTTACAGGGGTTATACAATGAGCAGTTCTTC.

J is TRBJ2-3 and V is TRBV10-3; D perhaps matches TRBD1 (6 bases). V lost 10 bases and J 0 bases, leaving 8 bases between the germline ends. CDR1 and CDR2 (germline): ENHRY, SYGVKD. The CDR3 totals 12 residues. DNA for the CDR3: TGTGCCACACAGGGTAGCACAGATACGCAGTATTTT. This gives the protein CATQGSTDTQYF.